A single sample gave rise to the 10 T cell receptor beta chains below, sequenced in a study of T-cell reconstitution after alpha-beta-depleted transplantation in children. It was with unique molecular identifiers that the TCRbeta library was prepared. TCRdb re-called the PCR reads through MiXCR, storing one row per CDR3 protein. Counted here are approximately 1,000,000 distinct CDR3 sequences, 25% to 35% occurring once; the ten biggest clones make up roughly 30%. The sample consisted of PBMCs, mostly from graft donor cells, taken 360 days after TCRalphabeta/CD19-depleted stem cell transplant. These receptors were obtained from a boy younger than two who had a stem cell transplant for SCID, so the T cells may come from the graft donor.

This clonotype has a handful of counts. This chain joins TRBV12-3 or TRBV12-4 and TRBJ1-5; D is uncertain. The CDR3 totals 14 residues. Trimming took off 5 bases at V and 0 bases at J, with 8 bases between the two ends. Here the CDR3 reads CASSRHDSNQPQHF. The CDR3 coding sequence is TGTGCCAGCAGTCGGCACGATAGCAATCAGCCCCAGCATTTT.

V and J are TRBV5-1 and TRBJ1-2; no clear D. This CDR3 is built from 12 residues. Trimming cost V 4 bases and J 7 bases, with 11 bases left between them. Germline-derived CDR1 and CDR2 are SGHRS and YFSETQ. The CDR3 bases are TGCGCCAGCAGCCTTGACTCCCGTGGCTACACCTTC. Amino acids: CASSLDSRGYTF.

This clonotype was seen once. The chain combines TRBV29-1 with TRBJ2-6; the D gene is possibly TRBD2 (5 bases). Trimming left V 7 bases short and J 4 bases short, with 8 bases between. The CDR3 length is 12 residues. Germline V lookup: CDR1 SQVTM, CDR2 ANQGSEA. This chain's CDR3 is CSAGVGANVLTF. DNA of the CDR3: TGCAGCGCCGGGGTGGGGGCCAACGTCCTGACTTTC.

A few counts support this clonotype. This sequence joins TRBV19 and TRBJ2-1, with TRBD2 matching over 12 bases. V lost 4 bases to trimming and J lost 0 bases; unmatched junction nucleotides: 7. Germline V lookup: CDR1 LNHDA, CDR2 SQIVND (reference sequence). The length of the CDR3 is 18 residues. The CDR3 DNA is TGTGCCAGTAGTAGGCCTAGCGGGGGGGCGGGCTCCTACAATGAGCAGTTCTTC. It codes for CASSRPSGGAGSYNEQFF.

This clonotype was recorded a few times. The rearrangement joins TRBV4-1 to TRBJ1-5; D remains ambiguous. The CDR3 runs to 16 residues. Germline loops: CDR1 MGHRA, CDR2 YSYEKL. Trimming stripped 0 bases from V and 6 bases from J, with 15 bases between. This chain's CDR3 is CASSQDWRGFGQPQHF. CDR3 bases: TGCGCCAGCAGCCAAGATTGGAGAGGGTTTGGTCAGCCCCAGCATTTT.

This clonotype was detected only a few times. CDR3 nucleotides: TGCAGTGCTAGAGGGGCCCCCGGGAACGAGCAGTACTTC. It translates to CSARGAPGNEQYF. The chain joins TRBV20-1 to TRBJ2-7; TRBD2 is a possible D gene (5 bases). Germline V gene lookup returns CDR1 DFQATT and CDR2 SNEGSKA (reference sequence). V was trimmed by 1 base and J by 5 bases, leaving 12 bases between them. The CDR3 loop spans 13 amino acids.

This clonotype was recorded only once. This chain links TRBV4-3 with TRBJ1-4; no firm D call. The V and J ends lost 2 bases and 7 bases respectively, with 11 bases between them. This CDR3 has 14 amino acids. Germline V lookup: CDR1 LGHNA, CDR2 YSLEER. CDR3 protein: CASSQRVGVEKLFF. The CDR3, as DNA: TGCGCCAGCAGCCAAAGGGTGGGAGTTGAAAAACTGTTTTTT.

This clonotype has a handful of counts. The chain combines TRBV27 with TRBJ2-5, with unresolved D. CDR3 length: 14 amino acids. CDR1 is MNHEY and CDR2 is SMNVEV in the germline V gene (reference sequence). The V gene lost 1 base and the J gene lost 2 bases, with 8 bases spanning the gap. The CDR3 DNA follows: TGTGCCAGCAGTTTATTAGGCAGGCAAGAGACCCAGTACTTC. This gives the protein CASSLLGRQETQYF.

This clonotype showed up just a few times. The J gene is TRBJ2-1, the V gene TRBV7-3; 8 bases agree with TRBD2. V was clipped by 4 bases and J by 3 bases; unmatched bases: 5. There are 15 residues in the CDR3. Germline-derived CDR1 and CDR2 are SGHTA and FQGTGA. The CDR3 nucleotides are TGTGCCAGCAGCTCCTCAGCGGGGGTCTACAATGAGCAGTTCTTC. Protein sequence: CASSSSAGVYNEQFF.

The sample holds a few counts of this clonotype. The CDR3 reads CASSPRWDRKRSTDTQYF. The DNA of the CDR3 is TGTGCCAGCTCACCAAGATGGGACAGAAAGAGGAGCACAGATACGCAGTATTTT. The chain carries TRBV18 and TRBJ2-3; 7 nucleotides align to TRBD1. The CDR3 runs 18 residues. Germline values: CDR1 KGHSH, CDR2 LQKENI. Trimming took 2 bases from V and 0 from J; bases not matched to a gene: 11.